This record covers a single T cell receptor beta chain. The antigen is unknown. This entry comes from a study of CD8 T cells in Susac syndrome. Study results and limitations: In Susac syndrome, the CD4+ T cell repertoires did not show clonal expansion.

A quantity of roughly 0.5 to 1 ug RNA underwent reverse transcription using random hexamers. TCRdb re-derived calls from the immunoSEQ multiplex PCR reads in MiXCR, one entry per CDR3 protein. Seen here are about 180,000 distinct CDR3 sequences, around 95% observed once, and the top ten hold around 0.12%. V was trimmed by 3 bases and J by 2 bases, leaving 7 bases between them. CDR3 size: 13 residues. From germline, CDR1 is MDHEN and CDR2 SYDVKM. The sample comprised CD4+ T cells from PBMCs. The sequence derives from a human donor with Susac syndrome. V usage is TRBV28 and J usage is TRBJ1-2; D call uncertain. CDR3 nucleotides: TGTGCCAGCAGTTTTCCAGTAAACTATGGCTACACCTTC. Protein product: CASSFPVNYGYTF.